These 8 T cell receptor beta chains were sequenced from one sample in a study of OX40 agonist ivuxolimab in advanced cancers. The method was immunoSEQ multiplex PCR; TCRdb's version includes in-frame clones alone and lacks a portion of them. The repertoire holds about 51,000 clones, with about 80% as singletons. Sequences were derived from CD4+ or CD8+ T cells sorted from blood, sampled in a trial of the OX40 agonist ivuxolimab. The receptors here all came from an adult with an advanced solid tumor such as melanoma, head and neck, liver or kidney cancer.

V gene TRBV4-3 combines with J gene TRBJ1-1; D gene uncertain. Germline loops: CDR1 LGHNA, CDR2 YSLEER. CDR3 size: 13 residues. The V end was cut by 4 bases, the J end by 5 bases, with 11 bases between. The CDR3 DNA reads TGCGCCAGCAGCCTGGGAGGCAGGACTGAAGCTTTCTTT. Translating it yields CASSLGGRTEAFF.

The chain couples TRBV6-6 to TRBJ1-2, with TRBD1 as a possible D gene (5 bases). Looked up from germline, CDR1 is MNHNY and CDR2 is SVGAGI (reference sequence). There are 15 residues in the CDR3. Trimming left V 2 bases short and J 7 bases short, with 17 bases between. CDR3 bases: TGTGCCAGCAGTTACCGCTCGGTGGGGGTTAGTGGCTACACCTTC. Amino acids: CASSYRSVGVSGYTF.

The gene calls are TRBV4-1 and TRBJ1-2; D gene uncertain. The CDR3 is made up of 15 amino acids. Germline CDR1 MGHRA, CDR2 YSYEKL. Trimming removed 0 bases from V and 0 bases from J, with 8 bases in between. This CDR3 is CASSQDGNSNYGYTF. The CDR3 nucleotides are TGCGCCAGCAGCCAAGACGGTAATTCTAACTATGGCTACACCTTC.

The chain joins TRBV14 to TRBJ2-1, with a weak D call TRBD2 (5 bases). The CDR3 loop spans 16 amino acids. CDR1 and CDR2 from the germline V gene are SGHDN and FVKESK. V lost 6 bases to trimming and J lost 0 bases, with 15 bases between them. This CDR3 reads CASSPLGVSSYNEQFF. In DNA form, the CDR3 reads TGTGCCAGCAGTCCTCTCGGGGTAAGCTCCTACAATGAGCAGTTCTTC.

The chain carries TRBV5-1 and TRBJ2-1; TRBD2 matches 8 bases. The CDR3 length is 15 residues. Germline V gene data show CDR1 as SGHRS and CDR2 as YFSETQ. Trimming at V came to 2 bases and at J to 4 bases, leaving 5 bases not matched to a gene. The CDR3 DNA follows: TGCGCCAGCAGCTTAGGAACTAGCGGTTACAATGAGCAGTTCTTC. Encoded protein: CASSLGTSGYNEQFF.

The V gene is TRBV6-1, the J gene TRBJ1-4; D unclear. CDR1 is MNHNS, CDR2 SASEGT, per germline. V gave up 6 bases and J gave up 3 bases, with 14 bases separating them. CDR3 length: 15 amino acids. Here the CDR3 reads CASSYRPGANEKLFF. The CDR3 bases are TGTGCCAGCAGCTACAGACCGGGAGCTAATGAAAAACTGTTTTTT.

This clone is a singleton in its sample. This chain joins TRBV10-1 and TRBJ2-7; D assignment may be TRBD1 or TRBD2 (5 bases each). CDR1 is WNHNN, CDR2 SYGVQD, per germline (reference sequence). V gave up 5 bases and J gave up 2 bases, with 10 bases separating them. The length of the CDR3 is 13 residues. CDR3 protein: CASSSGTAYEQYF. The CDR3 bases are TGCGCCAGCAGTTCCGGGACGGCCTACGAGCAGTACTTC.

The chain recombines TRBV19 with TRBJ1-3; D gene uncertain. In germline, CDR1 is LNHDA, CDR2 SQIVND (reference sequence). The CDR3 length is 15 residues. The V end was cut by 2 bases, the J end by 0 bases, with 8 bases between. This chain's CDR3 is CASSISAISGNTIYF. In nucleotides, the CDR3 is TGTGCCAGTAGTATATCAGCCATCTCTGGAAACACCATATATTTT.